Reported below is one T cell receptor (beta chain). The antigen is unknown. V shed 8 bases, J shed 1 base, and the junction held 4 bases outside the gene matches. Germline V CDR1 and CDR2: LNHDA, SQIVND (reference sequence). This CDR3 has 14 amino acids. A multiplex PCR was run with 60 Vbeta primers and 13 Jbeta primers. The method was immunoSEQ multiplex PCR; TCRdb's version includes in-frame clones alone and lacks a portion of them. In the table there are approximately 150,000 clones, roughly 88% of which are singletons. The data were taken from a study of cytomegalovirus exposure and HLA in healthy donors. Points from the study as a whole: Association with HLA alleles at 0.05 false discovery rate was found for 15,000 to 20,000 TCR beta sequences in a later analysis.

The chain recombines TRBV19 with TRBJ2-1, with TRBD2 identical over 8 bases. Sequenced input: PBMCs. The source is a woman in her forties in good health and CMV-seronegative. CDR3 residues: CASHASGSYNEQFF. Written as DNA, the CDR3 is TGTGCCAGTCATGCTAGCGGGTCCTACAATGAGCAGTTCTTC.